The clone carrying this TCR beta chain was detected a few times. No antigen is known for it. The authors ran a second PCR of 7 to 11 cycles using a sample-barcoded 5' primer and a J-beta primer mix. Unique molecular identifiers of 12 random nucleotides labeled each cDNA. TCRdb passed the 5' RACE reads through MiXCR, listing each CDR3 protein once. The sample has 1,500,000 or so distinct CDR3 sequences, roughly two fifths seen once. Trimming removed 2 bases from V and 4 bases from J; junction bases left unmatched: 10. The CDR3 sequence is 18 residues long. Germline V CDR1 and CDR2: MDHEN, SYDVKM. These data belong to a study of blood T cells in healthy people across ages. Points from the study as a whole: Donor CMV status was unknown, possibly confounding expanded clonotype changes. Among long-lived donors, naive CD4+ cells were more numerous and diversity higher than in aged donors.

The source material was blood. This chain uses TRBV28 with TRBJ2-3, with 12 bases aligning to TRBD2. The TCR originated in a woman aged 18-29 years in good health. CDR3 in amino acids: CASSLRRRLAGAPDTQYF. The CDR3 coding sequence is TGTGCCAGCAGTTTACGCCGCCGACTAGCGGGAGCCCCAGATACGCAGTATTTT.